One T cell receptor beta chain is described in this entry. At the DNA level, this CDR3 is encoded by other sequences in the same sample as well. The CDR3 length is 14 residues. The germline V gene encodes CDR1 MNHEY and CDR2 SVGAGI. Trimming removed 9 bases at V and 1 base at J, with 15 bases between. This sample is part of a study of blood T cell repertoires in COVID-19. For the study at large: Material from acute and convalescent COVID-19 was sourced from the United States, Italy and Spain. From T cells, B-cell-depleted T cells, or PBMCs came the material, which was cDNA or gDNA.

Per the authors' pipeline: Nucleated cell counts were estimated from reference gene primer amplification. Profiling relied on immunoSEQ multiplex PCR, and the TCRdb table lists in-frame clones only, not all of them. V and J calls and clone size are those listed in that table; D and trimming were worked out from the DNA. In the table there are about 100,000 clones, about 88% of which are singletons. The receptor comes from a human donor in a cohort sampled during active COVID-19. The sequenced sample was peripheral blood. The rearrangement joins TRBV6-5 to TRBJ1-1; D gene unclear. The CDR3 nucleotides read TGTGCCAGTAAGGAGGGATTGTGGAACACTGAAGCTTTCTTT. Amino acids: CASKEGLWNTEAFF.